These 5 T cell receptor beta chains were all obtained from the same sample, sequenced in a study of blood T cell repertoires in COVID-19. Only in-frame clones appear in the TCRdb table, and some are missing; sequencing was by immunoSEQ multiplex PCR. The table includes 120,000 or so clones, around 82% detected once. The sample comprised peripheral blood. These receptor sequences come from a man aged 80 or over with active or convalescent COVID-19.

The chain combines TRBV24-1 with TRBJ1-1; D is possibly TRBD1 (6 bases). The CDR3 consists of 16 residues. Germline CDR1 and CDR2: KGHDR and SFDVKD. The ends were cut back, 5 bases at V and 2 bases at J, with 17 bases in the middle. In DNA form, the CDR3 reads TGTGCCACCAGTGCCCCAGGGGAGGGGGGAAACACTGAAGCTTTCTTT. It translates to CATSAPGEGGNTEAFF.

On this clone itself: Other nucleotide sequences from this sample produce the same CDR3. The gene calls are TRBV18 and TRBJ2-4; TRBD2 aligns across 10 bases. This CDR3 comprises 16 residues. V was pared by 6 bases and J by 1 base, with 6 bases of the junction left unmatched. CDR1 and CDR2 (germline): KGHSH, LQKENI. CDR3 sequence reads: CASSPQGLAAKNIQYF. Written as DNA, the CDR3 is TGTGCCAGCTCTCCGCAGGGACTAGCGGCCAAAAACATTCAGTACTTC.

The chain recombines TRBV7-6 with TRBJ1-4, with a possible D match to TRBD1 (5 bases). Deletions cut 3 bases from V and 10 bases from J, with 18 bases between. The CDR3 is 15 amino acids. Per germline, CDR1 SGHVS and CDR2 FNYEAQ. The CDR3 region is CASSFLSGTPGKLFF. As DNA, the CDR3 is TGTGCCAGCAGCTTCTTAAGCGGGACCCCGGGAAAACTGTTTTTT.

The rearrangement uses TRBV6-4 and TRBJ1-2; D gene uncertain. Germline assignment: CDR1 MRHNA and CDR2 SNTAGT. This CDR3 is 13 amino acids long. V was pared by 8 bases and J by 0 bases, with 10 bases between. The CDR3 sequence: CASPIDTNYGYTF. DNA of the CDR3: TGTGCCAGCCCTATCGACACTAACTATGGCTACACCTTC.

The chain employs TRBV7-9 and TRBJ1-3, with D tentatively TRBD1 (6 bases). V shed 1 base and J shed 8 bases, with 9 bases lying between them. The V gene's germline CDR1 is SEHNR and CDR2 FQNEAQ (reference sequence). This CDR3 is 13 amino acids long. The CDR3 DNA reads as TGTGCCAGCAGCTTAGTAGCAGGGGACACCATATATTTT. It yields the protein CASSLVAGDTIYF.